The 15 T cell receptor beta chains below all came from one sample that was sequenced in a study of PD-1 blockade in classical Hodgkin lymphoma. As to time point: cycle 4 day 1 (C4D1), after more than five weeks of nivolumab. No patient escaped relapse after autologous stem cell transplantation, and brentuximab vedotin exposure varied. TCRdb's table, derived via immunoSEQ multiplex PCR, lists solely in-frame clones and lacks some. The sample records over 20,000 clones, roughly three quarters being singletons. The sequences come from peripheral blood mononuclear cells (PBMCs), collected before the fourth cycle of nivolumab. The receptors were sampled from a human donor with classical Hodgkin lymphoma.

V is TRBV4-1 and J is TRBJ1-5; D is unclear. The CDR3 extends over 16 amino acids. Germline V lookup: CDR1 MGHRA, CDR2 YSYEKL. Trimming removed 4 bases from V and 2 bases from J, with 15 bases in between. The CDR3 nucleotides read TGCGCCAGCAGCCCTACCGTGACTAGGGGCAATCAGCCCCAGCATTTT. Its protein product is CASSPTVTRGNQPQHF.

The V call is TRBV23-1, the J call TRBJ1-2; 10 nucleotides align to TRBD1. TRBV23-1 is treated as an ORF (open reading frame) with a function not yet certain. Trimming at V came to 2 bases and at J to 2 bases, leaving 8 bases not matched to a gene. This CDR3 region has 17 residues. The CDR3 reads CASSQPHRDRGNYGYTF. The CDR3 DNA sequence: TGCGCCAGCAGTCAACCACACCGGGACAGGGGAAACTATGGCTACACCTTC.

V usage is TRBV18 and J usage is TRBJ2-5; D is possibly TRBD2 (5 bases). The CDR3 is 13 residues long. The germline CDR1 and CDR2 sequences are KGHSH and LQKENI. Trimming left V 2 bases short and J 10 bases short, with 14 bases between. The CDR3 region is CASSPLGEGRQYF. CDR3 in DNA: TGTGCCAGCTCACCATTGGGCGAGGGTCGCCAGTACTTC.

This clone was observed a handful of times. The V gene is TRBV9, the J gene TRBJ2-5; D may match TRBD1 or TRBD2 (5 bases each). Germline CDR1 and CDR2: SGDLS and YYNGEE. V gave up 4 bases and J gave up 4 bases, with 14 bases separating them. There are 14 residues in the CDR3. The CDR3 DNA reads TGTGCCAGCAGCCCCACGGGGCTGTTAGAGACCCAGTACTTC. Its protein is CASSPTGLLETQYF.

V usage is TRBV9 and J usage is TRBJ2-2, with TRBD2 as a possible D gene (5 bases). Looked up from germline, CDR1 is SGDLS and CDR2 is YYNGEE. Trimming took off 4 bases at V and 4 bases at J, with 11 bases between the two ends. This CDR3 region has 14 residues. CDR3 amino acids: CASSQGSTTGELFF. DNA for the CDR3: TGTGCCAGCAGCCAAGGGAGTACCACCGGGGAGCTGTTTTTT.

The chain recombines TRBV5-4 with TRBJ2-2, with 7 bases lining up with TRBD1. Unmatched junction bases numbered 8, after V lost 4 bases and J lost 2 bases. Germline values: CDR1 SGHNT, CDR2 YYREEE (reference sequence). The CDR3 consists of 16 residues. As DNA, the CDR3 is TGTGCCAGCAGCCAAAACAGGGGCGGAAACACCGGGGAGCTGTTTTTT. Translated: CASSQNRGGNTGELFF.

The chain carries TRBV6-4 and TRBJ2-3, with D maybe TRBD2 (6 bases). The CDR3 covers 14 residues. CDR1 and CDR2 from the germline V gene are MRHNA and SNTAGT. The germline V and J ends were trimmed by 0 bases and 5 bases, with 9 bases remaining between them. CDR3 nucleotides: TGTGCCAGCAGTGACTCATTGGGGGGAGATACGCAGTATTTT. It specifies CASSDSLGGDTQYF.

This clone was seen only a few times. J is TRBJ2-1 and V is TRBV20-1; D unclear. The V gene lost 3 bases and the J gene lost 4 bases, with 1 base spanning the gap. This CDR3 is built from 10 residues. CDR1 is DFQATT and CDR2 is SNEGSKA in the germline V gene (reference sequence). The CDR3: CSASYNEQFF. DNA of the CDR3: TGCAGTGCTAGTTACAATGAGCAGTTCTTC.

The chain couples TRBV18 to TRBJ2-2; 8 nucleotides agree with TRBD2. The CDR3 loop spans 17 amino acids. Germline CDR1 KGHSH, CDR2 LQKENI. V trimming: 0 bases; J trimming: 4 bases; junction bases outside the gene matches: 7. The CDR3 coding sequence is TGTGCCAGCTCACCACCGACAGCGGGAGTGGGCACCGGGGAGCTGTTTTTT. This translates into CASSPPTAGVGTGELFF.

The chain uses TRBV6-4 and TRBJ2-3; 12 nucleotides align to TRBD2. Germline assignment: CDR1 MRHNA and CDR2 SNTAGT. The V and J ends lost 0 bases and 1 base, in that order; junction bases with no gene match: 5. This CDR3 is 18 amino acids long. CDR3 DNA: TGTGCCAGCAGTGACTCGAAGGCTAGCGGGGGGGGCACAGATACGCAGTATTTT. Amino acid sequence: CASSDSKASGGGTDTQYF.

V gene TRBV7-3 combines with J gene TRBJ1-4; 8 nucleotides align to TRBD1. Trimming cost V 5 bases and J 3 bases; bases outside gene matches: 8. The CDR3 length is 16 residues. CDR1 is SGHTA and CDR2 is FQGTGA in the germline V gene. CDR3 in amino acids: CASSPNRQGPNEKLFF. In nucleotides, the CDR3 is TGTGCCAGCAGCCCAAACCGACAGGGGCCTAATGAAAAACTGTTTTTT. Based on the CDR3 plus reference TRBV7-3 and TRBJ1-4, the full variable domain is GAGVSQTPSNKVTEKGKYVELRCDPISGHTALYWYRQSLGQGPEFLIYFQGTGAADDSGLPNDRFFAVRPEGSVSTLKIQRTERGDSAVYLCASSPNRQGPNEKLFFGSGTQLSVL.

The chain is built from TRBV4-1 and TRBJ2-3; TRBD2 aligns across 8 bases. Trimming took 0 bases from V and 4 from J; bases not matched to a gene: 12. Germline V lookup: CDR1 MGHRA, CDR2 YSYEKL. The CDR3 is made up of 18 amino acids. CDR3 nucleotide sequence: TGCGCCAGCAGCCAAGATAGGATGGCGGGAGGAGTAGCAGATACGCAGTATTTT. Its translation: CASSQDRMAGGVADTQYF.

The chain recombines TRBV13 with TRBJ2-5, with 9 bases fitting TRBD1. The trim removed 2 bases at V and 5 bases at J, leaving 12 bases unmatched. The CDR3 is 17 amino acids. Per germline, CDR1 PRHDT and CDR2 FYEKMQ (reference sequence). CDR3 amino acids: CASSLRSRPGTGETQYF. CDR3 bases: TGTGCCAGCAGCTTAAGGTCACGGCCCGGGACAGGGGAGACCCAGTACTTC.

This sequence joins TRBV5-4 and TRBJ1-2, with no clear D. CDR3 size: 14 residues. Germline CDR1 reads SGHNT; CDR2 reads YYREEE (reference sequence). Trimming shortened V by 0 bases and J by 4 bases, and 10 bases separated the two germline ends. For the CDR3, the DNA is TGTGCCAGCAGCTTGGGACGGGCCGCCTATGGCTACACCTTC. It translates to CASSLGRAAYGYTF.

The chain recombines TRBV2 with TRBJ2-7, with D perhaps matching TRBD2 (6 bases). Germline V gene data show CDR1 as SNHLY and CDR2 as FYNNEI. V was pared by 8 bases and J by 4 bases, with 12 bases between. The CDR3 is 12 amino acids. CDR3 DNA: TGTGCCAGCTTCGGAGGGAAATACGAGCAGTACTTC. It translates to CASFGGKYEQYF.